This is a list of T cell receptor beta chains from one sample in a study of cytomegalovirus exposure and HLA in healthy donors. This table comes from immunoSEQ multiplex PCR, and its TCRdb copy is limited to in-frame clones, with some not included. The sample has about 160,000 clones, about 81% seen once; the top ten hold 1.5% to 2%. The source material was PBMCs. The receptors stem from a woman aged 18 to 35 in good health and CMV-seronegative. The CDR3 runs from the conserved cysteine through the conserved F or W. Each record gives: D gene, J gene, V gene, clone size, CDR3 DNA, CDR3 protein. A D gene is named only where the DNA matches it firmly. Clone size is stated in some rows and not others, as once, few, many or a class when expanded.

TRBD2,TRBJ2-3,TRBV7-9,few,TGTGCCAGCAGCCTACTAGCGGGAGTAAGCACAGATACGCAGTATTTT,CASSLLAGVSTDTQYF
.,TRBJ1-1,TRBV29-1,.,TGCAGCGTTGGGTTCCAGACAGAGAACACTGAAGCTTTCTTT,CSVGFQTENTEAFF
TRBD1,TRBJ2-2,TRBV13,.,TGTGCCAGCAGCTTAGGCTCGGGACAGGCCTGGGGGGAGCTGTTTTTT,CASSLGSGQAWGELFF
.,TRBJ2-3,TRBV4-2,.,TGTGCCAGCAGCCAAGAGGCAATAAGCACAGATACGCAGTATTTT,CASSQEAISTDTQYF
TRBD1,TRBJ2-7,TRBV5-1,.,TGCGCCAGCAGCTACGGCCGCCGGGACAGGGTCTACGAGCAGTACTTC,CASSYGRRDRVYEQYF
TRBD2,TRBJ2-2,TRBV10-2,.,TGCGCCAGTCTTAGCGGGCTGAACACCGGGGAGCTGTTTTTT,CASLSGLNTGELFF
.,TRBJ2-7,TRBV25-1,once,TGTGCCAGCAGTGACGCCGACAGGACCGCCTCTCCCTACGAGCAGTACTTC,CASSDADRTASPYEQYF
TRBD1,TRBJ2-5,TRBV4-1,once,TGCGCCAGCAGCCGGACAGGGGGCCCCCAAGAGACCCAGTACTTC,CASSRTGGPQETQYF
TRBD2,TRBJ2-1,TRBV7-2,once,TGTGCCAGCAGCCCGGCCGGGACTAGTAGTGAGCAGTTCTTC,CASSPAGTSSEQFF
.,TRBJ1-1,TRBV19,.,TGTGCCAGTACCCGACCCTCATCGCAGGGACTTGAAGCTTTCTTT,CASTRPSSQGLEAFF
.,TRBJ2-5,TRBV2,.,TGTGCCAGCAGAGACTCTGACCGAGAGACCCAGTACTTC,CASRDSDRETQYF
.,TRBJ2-1,TRBV7-9,few,TGTTCCAGCAAATATCTGAGGGGGATTAACTCCTACAATGAGCAGTTCTTC,CSSKYLRGINSYNEQFF
TRBD1,TRBJ1-5,TRBV7-3,.,TGTGCCAGCAGCTGGGGACAGAGCAATCAGCCCCAGCATTTT,CASSWGQSNQPQHF
TRBD1,TRBJ2-2,TRBV2,once,TGTGCCAGTGGACGGGACAGCTACACCGGGGAGCTGTTTTTT,CASGRDSYTGELFF
.,TRBJ2-1,TRBV4-1,.,TGCGCCAGCAGCCAAGCCTTACGGCGGGCGTCGTACAATGAGCAGTTCTTC,CASSQALRRASYNEQFF
TRBD1,TRBJ1-2,TRBV14,.,TGTGCCAGCAGCCAACTACGAGGACAGGGGGCTTTAGGCTACACCTTC,CASSQLRGQGALGYTF
.,TRBJ2-7,TRBV19,.,TGTGCCAGTAGCAGAGGACTCCTGAGATCCGAGCAGTACTTC,CASSRGLLRSEQYF
TRBD2,TRBJ2-1,TRBV15,.,TGTGCCACCAGCAGACAAAGGACTAGCGGGATCGAATCTGAGCAGTTCTTC,CATSRQRTSGIESEQFF
.,TRBJ2-2,TRBV11-1,.,TGTGCCAGCAGCTTAAGTTTCTCGGCGAACACCGGGGAGCTGTTTTTT,CASSLSFSANTGELFF
.,TRBJ2-2,TRBV5-1,few,TGCGCCAGCGGCCTTAATCTCGCCGACACCGGGGAGCTGTTTTTT,CASGLNLADTGELFF
.,TRBJ1-1,TRBV6-1,.,TGTGCCAGCAGGACCTACAACCGGGCTGAAGCTTTCTTT,CASRTYNRAEAFF
TRBD1,TRBJ1-2,TRBV19,.,TGTGCCAGTAGTATCGTGGGACAGGGATTCGGCTACACCTTC,CASSIVGQGFGYTF
.,TRBJ2-1,TRBV4-2,few,TGTGCCAGCAGCCAAGACGGCGGGACCACCAATGAGCAGTTCTTC,CASSQDGGTTNEQFF
TRBD2,TRBJ2-1,TRBV7-8,.,TGTGCCAGCAGCTTAAGTTCTCGGGACTACTACGATGAGCAGTTCTTC,CASSLSSRDYYDEQFF
TRBD1,TRBJ2-3,TRBV5-1,.,TGCGCCAGCAGCTTGGGATCAGGGGGAGAACGGCAGTATTTT,CASSLGSGGERQYF
.,TRBJ1-5,TRBV11-2,.,TGTGCCAGCAGCTTAGGGGCCAGTCCGATCAATCAGCCCCAGCATTTT,CASSLGASPINQPQHF
TRBD1,TRBJ2-7,TRBV11-1,once,TGTGCCAGCAGCCCAGGGACAGGGAGGCTCGAGCAGTACTTC,CASSPGTGRLEQYF
.,TRBJ1-5,TRBV6-1,.,TGTGCCAGCAGGCTCACAGGAATCGGACAGCCCCAGCATTTT,CASRLTGIGQPQHF
TRBD2,TRBJ2-1,TRBV30,.,TGTGCCTGGAGGATTGTGGGAGCGGGAGGGTCGGCTGAGCAGTTCTTC,CAWRIVGAGGSAEQFF
TRBD1,TRBJ1-3,TRBV19,few,TGTGCCAGTAGTATCACGACAGGGGGAAACACCATATATTTT,CASSITTGGNTIYF
.,TRBJ1-2,TRBV6-5,once,TGTGCCAGCAGTTACTCGAAGGGGTGGGGCTACACCTTC,CASSYSKGWGYTF
TRBD1,TRBJ1-2,TRBV6-1,.,TGTGCCAGCAGTAGGGACAGTACTAACTATGGCTACACCTTC,CASSRDSTNYGYTF
TRBD2,TRBJ2-3,TRBV13,.,TGTGCCAGCAGTCTCGGTGGCGGGGGAACAGATACGCAGTATTTT,CASSLGGGGTDTQYF
.,TRBJ1-3,TRBV2,.,TGTGCCAGCAGTGAGTTGAGTTCTGGAAACACCATATATTTT,CASSELSSGNTIYF
.,TRBJ1-5,TRBV2,.,TGTGCCAGCAGAGAAAGAGGGAGCACTAGCAATCAGCCCCAGCATTTT,CASRERGSTSNQPQHF
.,TRBJ2-1,TRBV7-3,once,TGTGCCAGCAGCTCCCATAGCGGCCCCTACAATGAGCAGTTCTTC,CASSSHSGPYNEQFF
TRBD2,TRBJ2-5,TRBV7-8,.,TGTGCCAGCAGCTTAGCGGCTAGCGGGATCGTAGAGACCCAGTACTTC,CASSLAASGIVETQYF
TRBD1,TRBJ2-5,TRBV27,few,TGTGCCAGCAGTCCGCGGACAGGGCGGGAAGAGACCCAGTACTTC,CASSPRTGREETQYF
.,TRBJ2-7,TRBV5-1,.,TGCGCCAGCAACCTGGAGGGGCCGGGGGAGCAGTACTTC,CASNLEGPGEQYF
TRBD1,TRBJ1-1,TRBV7-9,.,TGTGCCAGCAGCTTACCGGGACAGTTGAACACTGAAGCTTTCTTT,CASSLPGQLNTEAFF
.,TRBJ1-4,TRBV4-1,.,TGCGCCAGCAGCCTACCAACCGCCCACATTAATGAAAAACTGTTTTTT,CASSLPTAHINEKLFF
TRBD2,TRBJ2-1,TRBV9,.,TGTGCCAGCAGCGTAGGGGGGACGAGCGGGGGCCTGCTATACAATGAGCAGTTCTTC,CASSVGGTSGGLLYNEQFF
.,TRBJ2-7,TRBV7-3,many,TGTGCCAGCAGCTTAACCCCAGGGCCTATCTACGAGCAGTACTTC,CASSLTPGPIYEQYF
.,TRBJ2-7,TRBV7-9,few,TGTGCCAGCAGCTCAGACTTGACCTACGAGCAGTACTTC,CASSSDLTYEQYF
.,TRBJ1-6,TRBV5-4,.,TGTGCCAGCAGCTTGACAGGGAGAAATTCACCCCTCCACTTT,CASSLTGRNSPLHF
TRBD2,TRBJ2-2,TRBV11-2,.,TGTGCCAGCAGCTTACGGGGGGGCGGGTCCCGCACCGGGGAGCTGTTTTTT,CASSLRGGGSRTGELFF
.,TRBJ1-6,TRBV6-1,.,TGTGCCAGCAGTGAACAGGGGCATAGGCTCTTTTCACCCCTCCACTTT,CASSEQGHRLFSPLHF
TRBD1,TRBJ1-2,TRBV19,few,TGTGCCAGTAGTATAACCCCCGGACAGGGTCTATTTGGCTACACCTTC,CASSITPGQGLFGYTF
.,TRBJ1-2,TRBV19,.,TGTGCCAGTAGGACACTGGACAGTCCTGGCTACACCTTC,CASRTLDSPGYTF
.,TRBJ1-6,TRBV30,.,TGTGCCTGGAGTGTACAAGTAAATTCACCCCTCCACTTT,CAWSVQVNSPLHF
.,TRBJ2-7,TRBV29-1,.,TGCAGCGTTTATACCCCGGGGAGCGCCTACGAGCAGTACTTC,CSVYTPGSAYEQYF
TRBD1,TRBJ1-5,TRBV28,.,TGTGCCAGCAGTTCGCCAGGACAGGGTTCGGGCAATCAGCCCCAGCATTTT,CASSSPGQGSGNQPQHF
TRBD1,TRBJ2-7,TRBV6-1,.,TGTGCCAGCAGTGAAGCAGGGGGCGAAATCTACGAGCAGTACTTC,CASSEAGGEIYEQYF
TRBD1,TRBJ2-1,TRBV7-9,once,TGTGCCAGCATCCCAGCGGACAGGAGTTACAATGAGCAGTTCTTC,CASIPADRSYNEQFF
TRBD2,TRBJ2-1,TRBV18,.,TGTGCCAGCTCACAGATAGCGGGGGGGCGCAATGAGCAGTTCTTC,CASSQIAGGRNEQFF
TRBD1,TRBJ1-2,TRBV5-1,.,TGCGCCAGCAAAGAAGGGGGCCCCTATGGCTACACCTTC,CASKEGGPYGYTF
TRBD1,TRBJ1-1,TRBV19,.,TGTGCCAGTAGTATATCACAGGGGGTCCCGAACACTGAAGCTTTCTTT,CASSISQGVPNTEAFF
TRBD2,TRBJ2-7,TRBV4-1,.,TGCGCCAGCAGCCAAGTTCCAGCGGGAGGGGATTCGCAGTACTTC,CASSQVPAGGDSQYF
.,TRBJ1-6,TRBV4-1,.,TGCGCCAGCAGCCTCATAGACAGTGGAAATTCACCCCTCCACTTT,CASSLIDSGNSPLHF